Below, 4 T cell receptor beta chains from the same sample are listed, as sequenced in a study of shared clonotypes between healthy human individuals. Method: immunoSEQ multiplex PCR; TCRdb's copy keeps in-frame clones and lacks some. Of around 1.4 million clones listed, approximately 98.5% are singletons. Material: naive CD4+ T cells sorted from blood. The subset: CD45RA+ positively selected. All receptors come from a man aged 30-40 years in good health.

The V and J genes are TRBV5-1 and TRBJ2-5; unclear D gene. Trimming took 4 bases from V and 5 from J, leaving 12 bases between them. The CDR3 sequence is 13 residues long. CDR1 SGHRS and CDR2 YFSETQ come from the germline V gene. The CDR3 sequence is CASSTLDGETQYF. The CDR3 DNA reads as TGCGCCAGCAGCACCCTGGACGGGGAGACCCAGTACTTC.

The chain has TRBV7-8 and TRBJ2-7; TRBD1 matches 7 bases. The CDR3 loop spans 18 amino acids. V lost 4 bases to trimming and J lost 4 bases; unmatched junction nucleotides: 19. The V gene's germline CDR1 is SGHVS and CDR2 FQNEAQ. In DNA, the CDR3 is TGTGCCAGCAGCTCAATAGGAAGACAGGGTTTTTCCCCTTACGAGCAGTACTTC. It yields the protein CASSSIGRQGFSPYEQYF.

This chain links TRBV19 with TRBJ2-2, with D uncertain. Trimming removed 3 bases from V and 4 bases from J, with 9 bases in between. The germline V gene has CDR1 LNHDA and CDR2 SQIVND (reference sequence). The CDR3 spans 14 residues. The CDR3 region is CASSITATTGELFF. In DNA, the CDR3 is TGTGCCAGTAGTATTACGGCAACCACCGGGGAGCTGTTTTTT.

This chain connects TRBV6-1 to TRBJ1-1, with D tentatively TRBD1 (6 bases). Germline assignment: CDR1 MNHNS and CDR2 SASEGT. The ends were cut back, 6 bases at V and 0 bases at J, with 11 bases in the middle. The CDR3 covers 14 residues. The CDR3, as DNA: TGTGCCAGCAGGGGGGGCAGGGTGAACACTGAAGCTTTCTTT. This sequence encodes CASRGGRVNTEAFF.